This TCR beta chain came from a study of shared clonotypes between healthy human individuals. V gave up 3 bases and J gave up 0 bases, with 10 bases separating them. The CDR3 sequence is 15 residues long. Germline V gene lookup returns CDR1 LGHNA and CDR2 YNFKEQ. CD45RO-negative cells were positively selected for CCR7, leaving out terminally differentiated effector memory CD45RA+ cells. The assay ran at deep level. Original processing methods: Junction-only immunoSEQ sequences carried no quality scores, so filtering differed. Data came from immunoSEQ multiplex PCR; TCRdb stores just in-frame clones and leaves some out. That table is the source of V, J and clone size, and D and trimming were worked out from the DNA. Of about 820,000 clones in the sample, about 91% were seen once. Comments on this clone: Its antigen is currently unknown.

Study results and limitations: Clonotype sharing among donors was expected to depend on sequencing depth.

The sequence was obtained from a man aged 30 to 45 in good health. The chain uses TRBV4-2 and TRBJ2-3, with a tentative D call TRBD1 (6 bases). The sequenced material came from naive CD8+ T cells sorted from blood. CDR3 loop: CASSQGHGSTDTQYF. CDR3 sequence (DNA): TGTGCCAGCAGCCAGGGACACGGTAGCACAGATACGCAGTATTTT.